This passage covers 23 T cell receptor beta chains from one sample sequenced in a study of shared clonotypes between healthy human individuals (dated by TCRdb to 2018 to 2021). Receptor libraries were prepared by the immunoSEQ multiplex PCR assay. The source is immuneACCESS, and TCRdb retained only in-frame sequences with V and J called. Part of the clones is not carried over; for the studies checked, unresolved V genes explain less than half of this, and the remainder is unexplained. This sample gives approximately 2.3 million clones in total; 80% to 95% of them show up just once. Clones ranked in the top ten supply around 0.4% of the sample. The sample comprised naive CD4+ T cells from PBMCs. Interpreted using the paper, the cell subset or site label stands for: CD45RA+ positively selected. These TCRs come from a young man in good health. Some clones in this sample may be carry-over from other donors' samples.

V and J are TRBV11-2 and TRBJ2-1; D is possibly TRBD2 (5 bases). Germline V gene sequence: CDR1 SGHAT, CDR2 FQNNGV. Trimming took off 3 bases at V and 10 bases at J, with 10 bases between the two ends. The CDR3 is 12 amino acids. CDR3: CASSFTRPEQFF. The CDR3 DNA is TGTGCCAGCAGCTTCACTAGGCCCGAGCAGTTCTTC.

V is TRBV18 and J is TRBJ2-3; unclear D gene. The CDR3 totals 13 residues. Trimming took off 6 bases at V and 4 bases at J, with 11 bases between the two ends. CDR1 KGHSH and CDR2 LQKENI come from the germline V gene. The CDR3, as DNA: TGTGCCAGCTCCCCTCTAGAGGCAGATACGCAGTATTTT. This encodes CASSPLEADTQYF.

V and J are TRBV28 and TRBJ2-7; no clear D. V was pared by 4 bases and J by 7 bases, with 20 bases between. CDR1 is MDHEN, CDR2 SYDVKM, per germline. The length of the CDR3 is 15 residues. In DNA form, the CDR3 reads TGTGCCAGCAGTTCTACAAGGGTCCTACCTAGGGAGCAGTACTTC. It codes for CASSSTRVLPREQYF.

The rearrangement joins TRBV2 to TRBJ1-2; no firm D call. Germline V gene lookup returns CDR1 SNHLY and CDR2 FYNNEI. V was trimmed by 0 bases and J by 7 bases, leaving 6 bases between them. The CDR3 extends over 12 amino acids. This CDR3 reads CASSEAYGGYTF. For the CDR3, the DNA is TGTGCCAGCAGTGAAGCGTATGGTGGCTACACCTTC. The full variable domain, rest sourced from reference TRBV2 and TRBJ1-2, is EPEVTQTPSHQVTQMGQEVILRCVPISNHLYFYWYRQILGQKVEFLVSFYNNEISEKSEIFDDQFSVERPDGSNFTLKIRSTKLEDSAMYFCASSEAYGGYTFGSGTRLTVV.

J is TRBJ2-4 and V is TRBV7-2, with D perhaps being TRBD1 or TRBD2 (5 bases each). Germline loops: CDR1 SGHTA, CDR2 FQGNSA. The CDR3 spans 19 residues. V was trimmed by 1 base and J by 1 base, leaving 20 bases between them. For the CDR3, the DNA is TGTGCCAGCAGCTTAGGTGGTAGCGCACCCTGGGGGGCCAAAAACATTCAGTACTTC. It codes for CASSLGGSAPWGAKNIQYF.

The rearrangement joins TRBV4-1 to TRBJ2-1; maybe TRBD2 (5 bases). CDR3 length equals 15 residues. V lost 0 bases, J lost 5 bases, and 11 bases lay in between. Germline V gene sequence: CDR1 MGHRA, CDR2 YSYEKL. The CDR3 loop reads CASSQDVGLNNEQFF. The CDR3 bases are TGCGCCAGCAGCCAAGATGTCGGACTTAACAATGAGCAGTTCTTC.

The V call is TRBV7-2, the J call TRBJ1-3; D is possibly TRBD1 (6 bases). The ends were cut back, 1 base at V and 8 bases at J, with 9 bases in the middle. Germline CDR1 SGHTA, CDR2 FQGNSA. The CDR3 runs to 13 residues. The DNA for the CDR3 is TGTGCCAGCAGCTTAGTACAGGGCGACACCATATATTTT. Residues: CASSLVQGDTIYF.

This chain uses TRBV27 with TRBJ2-7; 8 bases line up with TRBD2. The CDR3 runs 15 residues. Looked up from germline, CDR1 is MNHEY and CDR2 is SMNVEV (reference sequence). Trimming took 10 bases from V and 0 from J; bases not matched to a gene: 11. The CDR3 nucleotides read TGTGCCACCTCCCGGGGACTAGGATACTCCTACGAGCAGTACTTC. It translates to CATSRGLGYSYEQYF.

The chain employs TRBV7-8 and TRBJ1-2; D is uncertain. Germline-derived CDR1 and CDR2 are SGHVS and FQNEAQ. Deletions cut 5 bases from V and 2 bases from J, with 21 bases between. CDR3 size: 17 residues. The CDR3 DNA follows: TGTGCCAGCAGCCCTTACTCTAGCTTAGGCGGAAACTATGGCTACACCTTC. This gives the protein CASSPYSSLGGNYGYTF.

The gene calls are TRBV28 and TRBJ2-7, with a tentative D call TRBD2 (6 bases). Trimming took 2 bases from V and 2 from J, leaving 13 bases between them. The CDR3 has 15 amino acids. In germline, CDR1 is MDHEN, CDR2 SYDVKM. CDR3 loop: CASSLSGYLTYEQYF. CDR3 DNA sequence: TGTGCCAGCAGTTTAAGCGGGTATTTAACCTACGAGCAGTACTTC.

The genes are TRBV11-1 and TRBJ2-7; D gene uncertain. The CDR3 runs to 14 residues. V lost 2 bases and J lost 2, with 10 bases in between. The germline CDR1 and CDR2 sequences are SGHAT and FQDESV (reference sequence). The CDR3 DNA reads TGTGCCAGCAGCTTATTCCGTACGGCCTACGAGCAGTACTTC. It yields the protein CASSLFRTAYEQYF.

The chain carries TRBV7-3 and TRBJ1-5; a weak D match, TRBD1 (6 bases). CDR1 is SGHTA and CDR2 is FQGTGA in the germline V gene. The V and J ends lost 4 bases and 7 bases respectively, with 11 bases between them. The CDR3 covers 13 residues. The CDR3 nucleotides are TGTGCCAGCAGCTCACAACAGGGCCAGCCCCAGCATTTT. Protein sequence: CASSSQQGQPQHF.

This clone was counted a single time. J is TRBJ2-1 and V is TRBV4-2; TRBD2 aligns across 10 bases. The V and J ends lost 0 bases and 3 bases, in that order; junction bases with no gene match: 8. Germline V gene data show CDR1 as LGHNA and CDR2 as YNFKEQ. The CDR3 extends over 18 amino acids. CDR3 nucleotides: TGTGCCAGCAGCCAAGAATCGGCAGCGGGAGGGGTCTACAATGAGCAGTTCTTC. Amino acids: CASSQESAAGGVYNEQFF.

The chain employs TRBV4-2 and TRBJ1-1; a possible D gene is TRBD1 (6 bases). The V gene's germline CDR1 is LGHNA and CDR2 YNFKEQ. V lost 1 base and J lost 7, with 13 bases in between. The CDR3 covers 14 residues. In DNA form, the CDR3 reads TGTGCCAGCAGCCAAGCGAGGGGGGATGGTGAAGCTTTCTTT. It is translated as CASSQARGDGEAFF.

The gene calls are TRBV25-1 and TRBJ2-5, with TRBD2 as a possible D gene (6 bases). Germline loops: CDR1 MGHDK, CDR2 SYGVNS. Trimming left V 7 bases short and J 5 bases short, with 17 bases between. The CDR3 covers 14 residues. In DNA form, the CDR3 reads TGTGCCAGCACCATCTTCATCCGGGGGGAGACCCAGTACTTC. Amino acid sequence: CASTIFIRGETQYF.

On this clone itself: The same CDR3 can be traced to other DNA sequences in this sample. The chain uses TRBV5-1 and TRBJ1-5; 7 nucleotides agree with TRBD1. Looked up from germline, CDR1 is SGHRS and CDR2 is YFSETQ. Germline trimming cut 4 bases from V and 5 bases from J; bases unmatched to any gene: 6. The CDR3 has 14 amino acids. CDR3 sequence: CASSPGTDDQPQHF. The CDR3 DNA is TGCGCCAGCAGCCCCGGGACAGACGATCAGCCCCAGCATTTT.

V and J are TRBV2 and TRBJ1-5, with D maybe TRBD1 (5 bases). Germline CDR1 is SNHLY and CDR2 is FYNNEI. This CDR3 region has 14 residues. Deletions cut 7 bases from V and 0 bases from J, with 10 bases between. CDR3 amino acids: CASMGGYSNQPQHF. The CDR3 nucleotides read TGTGCCAGCATGGGGGGGTATAGCAATCAGCCCCAGCATTTT.

The chain is built from TRBV9 and TRBJ2-7, with 13 positions matching TRBD2. The CDR3 spans 15 residues. V lost 1 base, J lost 6 bases, and 4 bases stayed unmatched. Germline CDR1 and CDR2: SGDLS and YYNGEE. CDR3 protein: CASSVMGLAGSEQYF. The CDR3, as DNA: TGTGCCAGCAGCGTAATGGGACTAGCGGGATCCGAGCAGTACTTC.

The rearrangement links TRBV28 to TRBJ2-7; 7 bases line up with TRBD2. This CDR3 has 15 amino acids. CDR1 and CDR2 from the germline V gene are MDHEN and SYDVKM. J was trimmed by 7 bases and V by 10 bases; bases with no gene match: 19. The CDR3 sequence is CATRGAGTTLWEQYF. The CDR3 DNA is TGTGCCACCAGAGGAGCGGGAACCACCCTCTGGGAGCAGTACTTC.

This sequence joins TRBV7-3 and TRBJ2-2; TRBD2 is a possible D gene (5 bases). From germline, CDR1 is SGHTA and CDR2 FQGTGA. V was shortened by 5 bases and J by 7 bases, with 11 bases between the two germline ends. CDR3 length: 13 amino acids. The DNA of the CDR3 is TGTGCCAGCAGCGGCGACTACCACGGGGAGCTGTTTTTT. Translation: CASSGDYHGELFF.

This clone was seen once. The V gene is TRBV28, the J gene TRBJ2-7, with D hard to call. V lost 6 bases and J lost 3, with 15 bases in between. The V gene's germline CDR1 is MDHEN and CDR2 SYDVKM. The CDR3 covers 14 residues. In DNA form, the CDR3 reads TGTGCCAGCAGGTGGCGGCAGCGAGTCTACGAGCAGTACTTC. The encoded protein is CASRWRQRVYEQYF.

This rearrangement joins TRBV9 to TRBJ2-7; no firm D call. The germline CDR1 and CDR2 sequences are SGDLS and YYNGEE. V lost 4 bases and J 3 bases, leaving 14 bases between the germline ends. The CDR3 has 14 residues. CDR3 sequence: CASSPQATFYEQYF. The CDR3 coding sequence is TGTGCCAGCAGCCCCCAAGCGACTTTCTACGAGCAGTACTTC.

V is TRBV28 and J is TRBJ1-2, with D uncertain. Between the trimmed V and J ends, which lost 5 bases and 3 bases, there was a span of 19 bases. Germline CDR1 and CDR2: MDHEN and SYDVKM. The CDR3 is made up of 16 amino acids. The CDR3 loop is CASSTHPGRPHYGYTF. CDR3 coding DNA: TGTGCCAGCAGTACTCACCCCGGCCGGCCCCACTATGGCTACACCTTC.